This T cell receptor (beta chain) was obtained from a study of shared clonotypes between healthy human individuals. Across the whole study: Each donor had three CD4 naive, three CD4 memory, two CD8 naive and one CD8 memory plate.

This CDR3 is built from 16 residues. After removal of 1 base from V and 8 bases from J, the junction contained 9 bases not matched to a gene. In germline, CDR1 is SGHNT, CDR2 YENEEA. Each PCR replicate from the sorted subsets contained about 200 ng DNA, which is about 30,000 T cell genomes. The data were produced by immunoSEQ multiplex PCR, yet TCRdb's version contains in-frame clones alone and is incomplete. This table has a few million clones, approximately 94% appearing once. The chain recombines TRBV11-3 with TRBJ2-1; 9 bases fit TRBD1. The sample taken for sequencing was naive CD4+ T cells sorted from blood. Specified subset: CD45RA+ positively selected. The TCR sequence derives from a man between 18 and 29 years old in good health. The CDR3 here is CASSLGWGQGEDEQFF. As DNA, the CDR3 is TGTGCCAGCAGCTTAGGTTGGGGACAGGGAGAGGATGAGCAGTTCTTC.